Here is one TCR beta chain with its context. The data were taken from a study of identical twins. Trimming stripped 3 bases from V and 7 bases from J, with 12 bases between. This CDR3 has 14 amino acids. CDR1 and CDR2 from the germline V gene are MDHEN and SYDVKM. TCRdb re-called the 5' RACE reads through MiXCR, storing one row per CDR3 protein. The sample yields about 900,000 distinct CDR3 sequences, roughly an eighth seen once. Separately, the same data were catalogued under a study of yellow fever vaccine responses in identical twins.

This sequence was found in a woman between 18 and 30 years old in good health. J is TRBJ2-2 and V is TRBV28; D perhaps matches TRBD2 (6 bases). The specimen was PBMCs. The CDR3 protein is CASSLEGGLGELFF. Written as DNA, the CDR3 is TGTGCCAGCAGTTTGGAGGGAGGTCTCGGGGAGCTGTTTTTT.